This T cell receptor beta chain comes out of a study of T cells after yellow fever vaccination. Study as a whole: The fractions with low cell numbers were processed using SMART-Seq v4 Ultra Low Input.

One entry per CDR3 protein, called by TCRdb with MiXCR from the 5' RACE reads. This table holds around 550,000 distinct CDR3 sequences, less than 20% found once. This clonotype was counted a few times. Germline V CDR1 and CDR2: DFQATT, SNEGSKA (reference sequence). The V gene lost 4 bases and the J gene lost 3 bases, with 10 bases spanning the gap. The CDR3 consists of 13 residues. The input for sequencing was PBMCs, taken 15 days after the yellow fever booster vaccination. This chain connects TRBV20-1 to TRBJ2-1; TRBD1 is a possible D gene (6 bases). The TCR sequence derives from a man younger than 45 who received the YFV17D yellow fever vaccine. CDR3 amino acids: CSAIEDSYNEQFF. CDR3 in DNA: TGCAGTGCTATCGAGGACAGCTACAATGAGCAGTTCTTC.